The rows below give T cell receptor beta chains drawn from one sample of a study of blood T cell repertoires in COVID-19. The assay was immunoSEQ multiplex PCR, and TCRdb's table has in-frame clones only and misses some. The profile shows more than 65,000 clones, more than 70% of them singletons. The material sequenced was peripheral blood. Every receptor here comes from a man between 60 and 75 years old with active or convalescent COVID-19. Each CDR3 is given with its conserved first and last residue. D genes are given only for firm matches. A clone size is listed for some rows: how often the clone was seen (once, few, many), or a class if it is expanded.

v_call	j_call	clone_size	d_call	cdr3_aa	cdr3_nt
TRBV7-6	TRBJ2-5	.	TRBD2	CASSPRLAGGQETQYF	TGTGCCAGCAGCCCTAGACTAGCGGGGGGCCAAGAGACCCAGTACTTC
TRBV6-5	TRBJ2-6	once	.	CASSYGASGANVLTF	TGTGCCAGCAGTTACGGGGCCTCTGGGGCCAACGTCCTGACTTTC
TRBV7-9	TRBJ2-3	.	.	CAGSGIMVDTQYF	TGTGCCGGGTCAGGGATAATGGTAGATACGCAGTATTTT
TRBV5-6	TRBJ2-1	.	TRBD2	CASSYGLAGGEQFF	TGTGCCAGCAGCTACGGACTAGCGGGGGGTGAGCAGTTCTTC
TRBV7-9	TRBJ2-1	.	.	CASSLKGNEQFF	TGTGCCAGCAGCTTAAAGGGGAATGAGCAGTTCTTC
TRBV7-9	TRBJ1-5	.	TRBD1	CASSSPGGGSNQPQHF	TGTGCCAGCAGTTCTCCAGGGGGAGGTAGCAATCAGCCCCAGCATTTT
TRBV6-2/TRBV6-3	TRBJ1-6	.	.	CASSYTGNNSPLHF	TGTGCCAGCAGTTATACAGGGAATAATTCACCCCTCCACTTT
TRBV5-6	TRBJ2-2	.	TRBD1	CASSQGQWYTGELFF	TGTGCCAGCAGCCAGGGACAGTGGTACACCGGGGAGCTGTTTTTT
TRBV5-6	TRBJ1-5	.	.	CASSLVRANQPQHF	TGTGCCAGCAGCTTGGTGAGGGCGAATCAGCCCCAGCATTTT
TRBV3-1/TRBV3-2	TRBJ2-7	.	TRBD1	CASSQDRGRMYEQYF	TGTGCCAGCAGCCAAGACAGGGGGCGAATGTACGAGCAGTACTTC
TRBV5-5	TRBJ1-3	.	TRBD1	CASSLARGAGNTIYF	TGTGCCAGCAGCTTGGCCAGGGGGGCCGGAAACACCATATATTTT
TRBV7-9	TRBJ1-4	.	TRBD1	CASSSPSGQLATNEKLFF	TGTGCCAGCAGCTCCCCCTCGGGACAGCTTGCAACTAATGAAAAACTGTTTTTT
TRBV6-5	TRBJ1-1	once	.	CASSEVAGQGTEAFF	TGTGCCAGCAGCGAGGTGGCAGGTCAGGGCACTGAAGCTTTCTTT
TRBV28	TRBJ1-5	.	.	CASSSGGGRNQPQHF	TGTGCCAGCAGTTCTGGGGGGGGCCGCAATCAGCCCCAGCATTTT
TRBV5-6	TRBJ2-7	.	.	CASSPDSIYEQYF	TGTGCCAGCAGCCCTGACAGTATCTACGAGCAGTACTTC
TRBV9	TRBJ1-6	few	.	CASSTANSPLHF	TGTGCCAGCAGCACAGCCAATTCACCCCTCCACTTT
TRBV4-1	TRBJ1-1	.	TRBD1	CASSHGTVEHTEAFF	TGCGCCAGCAGCCACGGGACAGTCGAACACACTGAAGCTTTCTTT
TRBV5-4	TRBJ2-1	.	.	CASSMIESDEQFF	TGTGCCAGCAGCATGATAGAGAGCGATGAGCAGTTCTTC
TRBV16	TRBJ1-1	.	.	CASSQYPGNTEAFF	TGTGCCAGCAGCCAATACCCAGGGAACACTGAAGCTTTCTTT
TRBV5-4	TRBJ1-1	.	TRBD1	CASSTGTGGWVDTEAFF	TGTGCCAGCAGCACCGGGACAGGGGGCTGGGTGGACACTGAAGCTTTCTTT
TRBV2	TRBJ2-1	.	TRBD2	CASRRTSEFSYNEQFF	TGTGCCAGCAGACGTACTAGCGAATTCTCCTACAATGAGCAGTTCTTC
TRBV27	TRBJ2-6	.	TRBD2	CASSLRGWSGGAPWANVLTF	TGTGCCAGCAGTTTAAGGGGGTGGAGCGGGGGGGCCCCTTGGGCCAACGTCCTGACTTTC
TRBV2	TRBJ1-2	few	.	CASSELKSGGYTF	TGTGCCAGCAGTGAGTTAAAGTCCGGTGGCTACACCTTC
TRBV7-2	TRBJ2-6	once	.	CASSLLAPGANVLTF	TGTGCCAGCAGCCTACTAGCTCCTGGGGCCAACGTCCTGACTTTC
TRBV23-1	TRBJ1-6	.	.	CASSQSPRGPYNSPLHF	TGCGCCAGCAGTCAATCCCCCAGGGGCCCCTATAATTCACCCCTCCACTTT
TRBV12-3/TRBV12-4	TRBJ1-2	.	.	CASSFQGLGGYTF	TGTGCCAGCAGTTTCCAGGGGTTGGGTGGCTACACCTTC
TRBV6-5	TRBJ1-3	.	TRBD1	CASRTGPSGGNTIYF	TGTGCCAGCAGGACAGGGCCCTCAGGGGGAAACACCATATATTTT
TRBV6-5	TRBJ1-2	many	TRBD1	CASSSQGALRGYTF	TGTGCCAGCAGTTCACAGGGGGCTCTAAGAGGCTACACCTTC
TRBV5-4	TRBJ2-5	.	TRBD2	CASSPGRLAGVETQYF	TGTGCCAGCAGTCCCGGTCGGCTAGCGGGGGTTGAGACCCAGTACTTC
TRBV12-5	TRBJ1-5	few	.	CASGLAALGGQPQHF	TGTGCTAGTGGTTTGGCCGCCCTAGGGGGTCAGCCCCAGCATTTT
TRBV16	TRBJ1-5	once	TRBD1	CASSQGQGAQPQHF	TGTGCCAGCAGCCAAGGGCAGGGGGCTCAGCCCCAGCATTTT
TRBV7-2	TRBJ2-7	.	.	CACSPGISYEQYF	TGTGCCTGCTCTCCCGGGATTTCCTACGAGCAGTACTTC
TRBV25-1	TRBJ1-2	.	.	CASSESYIDRNNGYTF	TGTGCCAGCAGTGAATCTTATATCGACAGGAACAATGGCTACACCTTC
TRBV7-2	TRBJ1-2	.	.	CASSKSQFYGYTF	TGTGCCAGCAGCAAATCACAGTTCTATGGCTACACCTTC
TRBV5-4	TRBJ2-2	.	TRBD2	CASSSPGLAGGAGELFF	TGTGCCAGCAGCTCGCCGGGACTAGCGGGGGGAGCGGGGGAGCTGTTTTTT
TRBV5-5	TRBJ1-4	.	.	CASSLVGGTNEKLFF	TGTGCCAGCAGCTTGGTCGGCGGAACTAATGAAAAACTGTTTTTT
TRBV7-9	TRBJ2-5	once	TRBD1	CASSPQTGTGAETQYF	TGTGCCAGCAGCCCCCAGACCGGGACAGGGGCAGAGACCCAGTACTTC
TRBV2	TRBJ1-5	.	TRBD1	CASSEQGDSNQPQHF	TGTGCCAGCAGTGAACAGGGGGATAGCAATCAGCCCCAGCATTTT
TRBV7-2	TRBJ1-6	.	.	CASSLGVSPLHF	TGTGCCAGCAGCTTAGGCGTGTCACCCCTCCACTTT
TRBV4-3	TRBJ2-6	.	.	CASSQEYEDSGANVLTF	TGCGCCAGCAGCCAAGAATATGAGGACTCTGGGGCCAACGTCCTGACTTTC
TRBV4-1	TRBJ1-3	few	TRBD1	CASSPGPGQGRGTIYF	TGCGCCAGCAGCCCGGGGCCCGGACAGGGCCGAGGCACCATATATTTT
TRBV6-4	TRBJ1-4	.	.	CASSPLLQGPTNEKLFF	TGTGCCAGCAGCCCCCTCCTACAGGGCCCGACTAATGAAAAACTGTTTTTT
TRBV21-1	TRBJ2-4	.	.	CASRRQGNIQYF	TGTGCCAGCAGGAGACAGGGAAACATTCAGTACTTC
TRBV25-1	TRBJ1-6	.	.	CASESSYNSPLHF	TGTGCCAGCGAGAGCTCCTATAATTCACCCCTCCACTTT
TRBV9	TRBJ1-2	.	TRBD1	CASSDAPQDRDRGYTF	TGTGCCAGCAGCGACGCGCCCCAGGACAGGGATCGTGGCTACACCTTC
TRBV5-4	TRBJ1-6	.	.	CASSRGGADYNSPLHF	TGTGCCAGCAGCCGGGGGGGCGCGGACTATAATTCACCCCTCCACTTT
TRBV19	TRBJ1-2	once	.	CASSSGNYGYTF	TGTGCCAGTAGTTCCGGTAACTATGGCTACACCTTC
TRBV7-2	TRBJ1-3	.	.	CASSFLSGNTIYF	TGTGCCAGCAGCTTCCTGTCGGGAAACACCATATATTTT
TRBV7-9	TRBJ2-1	.	TRBD2	CASSLGVRGGPLSYNEQFF	TGTGCCAGCAGCTTAGGTGTGCGGGGGGGTCCCCTCTCCTACAATGAGCAGTTCTTC
TRBV9	TRBJ2-1	.	TRBD1	CASSEALGGQGNNEQFF	TGTGCCAGCAGCGAAGCCCTTGGGGGACAGGGTAACAATGAGCAGTTCTTC
TRBV11-3	TRBJ2-2	.	.	CASSFGGEPGELFF	TGTGCCAGCAGCTTCGGCGGGGAGCCCGGGGAGCTGTTTTTT
TRBV11-2	TRBJ2-7	.	.	CASSLAVEQYF	TGTGCCAGCAGCTTAGCGGTAGAGCAGTACTTC
TRBV7-3	TRBJ2-1	.	TRBD1	CASSSRAGQGLNEQFF	TGTGCCAGCAGCTCCCGTGCGGGACAGGGCCTCAATGAGCAGTTCTTC
TRBV14	TRBJ2-3	.	.	CASSQDLSPDTQYF	TGTGCCAGCAGCCAAGACCTCTCTCCAGATACGCAGTATTTT
TRBV19	TRBJ2-2	.	.	CASNTKLNTGELFF	TGTGCCAGTAATACCAAGCTAAACACCGGGGAGCTGTTTTTT
TRBV10-3	TRBJ1-2	.	.	CAISARGEGYGYTF	TGTGCCATCAGTGCTCGGGGAGAGGGCTATGGCTACACCTTC
TRBV6-6	TRBJ2-2	few	.	CASSASGGKTGELFF	TGTGCCAGCAGTGCTTCGGGGGGCAAGACCGGGGAGCTGTTTTTT